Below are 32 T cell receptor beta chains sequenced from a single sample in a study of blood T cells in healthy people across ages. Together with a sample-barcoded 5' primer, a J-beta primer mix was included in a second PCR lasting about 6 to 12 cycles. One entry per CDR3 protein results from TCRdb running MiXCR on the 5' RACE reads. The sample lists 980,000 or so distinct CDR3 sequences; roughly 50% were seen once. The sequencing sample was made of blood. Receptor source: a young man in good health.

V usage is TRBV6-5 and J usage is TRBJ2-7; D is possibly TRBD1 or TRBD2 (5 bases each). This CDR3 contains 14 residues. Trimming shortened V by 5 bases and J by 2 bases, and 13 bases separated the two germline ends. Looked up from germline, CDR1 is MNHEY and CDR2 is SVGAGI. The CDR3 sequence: CASSRDGDTYEQYF. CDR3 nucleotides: TGTGCCAGCAGTCGGGACGGCGACACCTACGAGCAGTACTTC.

The CDR3 region has the DNA TGTGCCAGCAGCACCACGCCGGCGGTGGTGTACGAGCAGTACTTC. This encodes CASSTTPAVVYEQYF. The chain employs TRBV7-8 and TRBJ2-7; D gene unclear. V lost 5 bases to trimming and J lost 4 bases, with 18 bases between them. This CDR3 is built from 15 residues. Germline V CDR1 and CDR2: SGHVS, FQNEAQ.

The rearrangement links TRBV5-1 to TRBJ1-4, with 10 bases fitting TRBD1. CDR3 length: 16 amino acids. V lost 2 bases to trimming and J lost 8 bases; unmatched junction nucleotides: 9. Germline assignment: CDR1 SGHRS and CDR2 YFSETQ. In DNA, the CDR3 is TGCGCCAGCAGCTTAACCGGGACAGGGGTAGTAGAAAAACTGTTTTTT. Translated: CASSLTGTGVVEKLFF.

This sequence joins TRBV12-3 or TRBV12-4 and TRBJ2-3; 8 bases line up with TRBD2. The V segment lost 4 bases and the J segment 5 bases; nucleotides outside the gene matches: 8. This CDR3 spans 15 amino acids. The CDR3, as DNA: TGTGCCAGCAGTTCGGCTAGCGGGTTCAGAGATACGCAGTATTTT. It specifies CASSSASGFRDTQYF.

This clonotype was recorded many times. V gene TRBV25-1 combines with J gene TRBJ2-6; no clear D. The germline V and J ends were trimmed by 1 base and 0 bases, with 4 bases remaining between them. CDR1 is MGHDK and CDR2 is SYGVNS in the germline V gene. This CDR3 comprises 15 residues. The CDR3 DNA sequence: TGTGCCAGCAGTGAATTTAGCTCTGGGGCCAACGTCCTGACTTTC. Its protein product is CASSEFSSGANVLTF. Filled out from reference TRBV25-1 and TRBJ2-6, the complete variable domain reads EADIYQTPRYLVIGTGKKITLECSQTMGHDKMYWYQQDPGMELHLIHYSYGVNSTEKGDLSSESTVSRIRTEHFPLTLESARPSHTSQYLCASSEFSSGANVLTFGAGSRLTVL.

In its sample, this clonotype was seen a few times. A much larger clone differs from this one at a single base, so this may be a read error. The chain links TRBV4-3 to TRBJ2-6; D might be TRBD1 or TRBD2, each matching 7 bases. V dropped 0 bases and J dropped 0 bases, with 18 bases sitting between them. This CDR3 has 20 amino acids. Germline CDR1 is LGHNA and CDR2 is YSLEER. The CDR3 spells CASSQDYRGGGYSGANVLTF. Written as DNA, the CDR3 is TGCGCCAGCAGCCAAGACTACAGGGGCGGGGGTTACTCTGGGGCCAACGTCCTGACTTTC.

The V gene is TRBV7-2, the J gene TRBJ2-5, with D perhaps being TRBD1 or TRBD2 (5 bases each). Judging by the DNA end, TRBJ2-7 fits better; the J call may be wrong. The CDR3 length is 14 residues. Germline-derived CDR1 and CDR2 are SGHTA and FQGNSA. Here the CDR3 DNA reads TGTGCCAGCAGCCAAAAGGGACCAAGCTACGAGCAGTACTTC. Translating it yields CASSQKGPSYEQYF.

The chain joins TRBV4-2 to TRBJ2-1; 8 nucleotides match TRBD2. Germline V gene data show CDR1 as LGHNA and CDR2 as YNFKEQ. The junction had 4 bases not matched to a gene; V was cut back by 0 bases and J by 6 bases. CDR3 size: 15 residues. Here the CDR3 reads CASSQEPGGPNEQFF. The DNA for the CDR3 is TGTGCCAGCAGCCAAGAGCCGGGGGGGCCCAATGAGCAGTTCTTC.

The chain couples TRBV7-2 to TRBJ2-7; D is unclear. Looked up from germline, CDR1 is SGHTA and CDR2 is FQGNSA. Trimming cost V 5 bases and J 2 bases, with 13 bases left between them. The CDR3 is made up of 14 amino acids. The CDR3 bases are TGTGCCAGCAGCCCGACGTACTCGCCCTACGAGCAGTACTTC. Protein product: CASSPTYSPYEQYF. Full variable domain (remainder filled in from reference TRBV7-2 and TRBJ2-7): GAGVSQSPSNKVTEKGKDVELRCDPISGHTALYWYRQSLGQGLEFLIYFQGNSAPDKSGLPSDRFSAERTGGSVSTLTIQRTQQEDSAVYLCASSPTYSPYEQYFGPGTRLTVT.

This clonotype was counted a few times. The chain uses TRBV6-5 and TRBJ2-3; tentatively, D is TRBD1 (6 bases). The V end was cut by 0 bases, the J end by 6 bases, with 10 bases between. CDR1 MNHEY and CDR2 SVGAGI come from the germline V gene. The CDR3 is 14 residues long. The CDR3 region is CASSYSQGPDTQYF. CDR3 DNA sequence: TGTGCCAGCAGTTACTCGCAGGGGCCTGATACGCAGTATTTT.

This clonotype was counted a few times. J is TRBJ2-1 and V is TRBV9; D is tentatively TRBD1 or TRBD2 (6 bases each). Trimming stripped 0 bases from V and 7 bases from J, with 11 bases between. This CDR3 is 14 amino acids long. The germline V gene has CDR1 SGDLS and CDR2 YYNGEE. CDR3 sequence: CASSVGRGQNEQFF. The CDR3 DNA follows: TGTGCCAGCAGCGTAGGTCGGGGGCAGAATGAGCAGTTCTTC.

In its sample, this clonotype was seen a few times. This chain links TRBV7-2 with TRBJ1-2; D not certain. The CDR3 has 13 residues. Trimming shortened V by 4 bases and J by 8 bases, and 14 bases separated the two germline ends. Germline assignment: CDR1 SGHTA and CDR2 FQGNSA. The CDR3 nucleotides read TGTGCCAGCAGCTATTATGGACCTTTGGGCTACACCTTC. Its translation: CASSYYGPLGYTF.

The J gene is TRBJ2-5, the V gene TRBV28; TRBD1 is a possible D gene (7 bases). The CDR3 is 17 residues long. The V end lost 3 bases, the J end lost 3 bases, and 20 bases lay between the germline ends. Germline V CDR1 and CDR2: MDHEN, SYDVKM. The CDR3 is CASSFPPGQGGKETQYF. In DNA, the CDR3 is TGTGCCAGCAGTTTCCCCCCCGGGCAGGGGGGAAAAGAGACCCAGTACTTC.

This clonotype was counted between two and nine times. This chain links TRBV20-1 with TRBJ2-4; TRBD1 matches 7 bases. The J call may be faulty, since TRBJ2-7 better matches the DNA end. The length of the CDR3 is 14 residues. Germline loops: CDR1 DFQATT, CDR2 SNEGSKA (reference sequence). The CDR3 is CSARADRAFYEQYF. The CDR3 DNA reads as TGCAGTGCTAGAGCAGACAGGGCGTTCTACGAGCAGTACTTC.

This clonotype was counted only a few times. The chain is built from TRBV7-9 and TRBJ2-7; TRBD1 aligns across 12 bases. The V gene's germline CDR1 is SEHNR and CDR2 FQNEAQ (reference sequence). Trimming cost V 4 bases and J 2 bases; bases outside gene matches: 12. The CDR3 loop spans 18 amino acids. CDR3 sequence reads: CASSSTAGQGAPPYEQYF. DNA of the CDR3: TGTGCCAGCAGCTCTACAGCGGGACAGGGGGCACCACCCTACGAGCAGTACTTC.

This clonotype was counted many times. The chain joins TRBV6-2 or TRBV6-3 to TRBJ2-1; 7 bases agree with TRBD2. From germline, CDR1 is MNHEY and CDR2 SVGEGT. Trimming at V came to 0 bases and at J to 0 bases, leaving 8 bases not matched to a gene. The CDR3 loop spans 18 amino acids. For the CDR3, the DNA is TGTGCCAGCAGTTACTCCACTAGCGCCCTGAGCTCCTACAATGAGCAGTTCTTC. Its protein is CASSYSTSALSSYNEQFF.

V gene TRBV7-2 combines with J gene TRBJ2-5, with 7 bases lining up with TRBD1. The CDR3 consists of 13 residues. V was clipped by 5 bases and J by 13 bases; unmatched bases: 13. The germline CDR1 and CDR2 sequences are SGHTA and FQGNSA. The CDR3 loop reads CASSEGTVPLRYF. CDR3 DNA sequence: TGTGCCAGCAGCGAGGGGACAGTTCCTCTGCGGTACTTC.

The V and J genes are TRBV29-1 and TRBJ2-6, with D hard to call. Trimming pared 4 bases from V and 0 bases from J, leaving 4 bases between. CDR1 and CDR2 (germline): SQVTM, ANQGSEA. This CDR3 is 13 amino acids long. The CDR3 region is CSVGSSGANVLTF. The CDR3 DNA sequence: TGCAGCGTTGGTAGCTCTGGGGCCAACGTCCTGACTTTC.

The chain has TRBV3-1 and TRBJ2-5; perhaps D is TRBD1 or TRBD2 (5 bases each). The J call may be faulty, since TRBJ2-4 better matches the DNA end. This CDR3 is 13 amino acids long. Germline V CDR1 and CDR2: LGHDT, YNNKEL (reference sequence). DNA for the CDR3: TGTGCCAGCAGCCAAGGGGGACAAAACATTCAGTACTTC. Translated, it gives CASSQGGQNIQYF.

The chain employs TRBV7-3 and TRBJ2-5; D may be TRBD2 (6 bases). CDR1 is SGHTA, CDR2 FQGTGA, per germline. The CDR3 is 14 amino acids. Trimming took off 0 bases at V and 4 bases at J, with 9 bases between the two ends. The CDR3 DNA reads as TGTGCCAGCAGCTTAACGCGGGGTGCAGAGACCCAGTACTTC. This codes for CASSLTRGAETQYF.

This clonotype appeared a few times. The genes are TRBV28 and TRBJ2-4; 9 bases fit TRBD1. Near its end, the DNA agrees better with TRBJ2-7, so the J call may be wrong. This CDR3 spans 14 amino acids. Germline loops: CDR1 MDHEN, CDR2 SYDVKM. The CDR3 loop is CASSSGTGFYEQYF. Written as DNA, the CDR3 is TGTGCCAGCAGTTCCGGGACAGGGTTTTACGAGCAGTACTTC.

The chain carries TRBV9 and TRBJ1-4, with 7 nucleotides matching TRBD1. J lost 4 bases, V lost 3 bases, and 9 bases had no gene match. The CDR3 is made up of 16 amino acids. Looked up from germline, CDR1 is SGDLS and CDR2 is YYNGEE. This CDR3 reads CASSGGGTAINEKLFF. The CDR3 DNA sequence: TGTGCCAGCAGCGGAGGAGGGACAGCCATTAATGAAAAACTGTTTTTT.

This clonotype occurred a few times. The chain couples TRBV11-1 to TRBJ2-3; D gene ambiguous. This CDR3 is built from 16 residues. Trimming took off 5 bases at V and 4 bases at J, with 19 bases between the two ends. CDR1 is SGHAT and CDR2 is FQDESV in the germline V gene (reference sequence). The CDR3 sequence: CASSPTTPGRADTQYF. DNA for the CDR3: TGTGCCAGCAGCCCTACGACACCCGGAAGGGCAGATACGCAGTATTTT.

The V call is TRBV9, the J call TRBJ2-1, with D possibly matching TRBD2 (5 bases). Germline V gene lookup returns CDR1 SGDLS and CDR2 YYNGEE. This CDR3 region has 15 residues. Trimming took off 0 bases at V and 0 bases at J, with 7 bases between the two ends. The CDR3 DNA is TGTGCCAGCAGCGTAGACGGGGTCTCCTACAATGAGCAGTTCTTC. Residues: CASSVDGVSYNEQFF.

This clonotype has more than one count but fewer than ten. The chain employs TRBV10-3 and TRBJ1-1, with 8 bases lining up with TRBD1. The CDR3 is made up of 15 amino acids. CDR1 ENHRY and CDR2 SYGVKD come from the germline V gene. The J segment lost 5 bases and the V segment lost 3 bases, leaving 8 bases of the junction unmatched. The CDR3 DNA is TGTGCCATCAGTGATACAGACAGGGGAGGGACTGAAGCTTTCTTT. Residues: CAISDTDRGGTEAFF.

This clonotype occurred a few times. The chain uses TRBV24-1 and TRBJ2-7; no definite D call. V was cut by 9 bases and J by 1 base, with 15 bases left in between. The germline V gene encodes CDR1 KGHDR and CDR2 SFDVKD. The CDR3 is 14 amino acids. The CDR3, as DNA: TGTGCCACCTTCCCGTGGAGAAAGTCCTACGAGCAGTACTTC. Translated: CATFPWRKSYEQYF.

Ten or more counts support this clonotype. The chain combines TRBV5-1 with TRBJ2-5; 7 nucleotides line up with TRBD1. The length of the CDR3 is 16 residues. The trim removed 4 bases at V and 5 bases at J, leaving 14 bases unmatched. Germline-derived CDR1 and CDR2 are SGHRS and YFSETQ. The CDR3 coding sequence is TGCGCCAGCAGCCCCTCCCGACAGGGAGCGGTGGAGACCCAGTACTTC. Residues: CASSPSRQGAVETQYF.

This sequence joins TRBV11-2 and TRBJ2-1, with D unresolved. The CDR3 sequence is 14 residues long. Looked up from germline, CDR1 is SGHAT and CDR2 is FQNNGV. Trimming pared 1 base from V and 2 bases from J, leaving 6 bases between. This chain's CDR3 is CASSLARPYNEQFF. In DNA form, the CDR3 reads TGTGCCAGCAGCTTAGCGCGGCCCTACAATGAGCAGTTCTTC.

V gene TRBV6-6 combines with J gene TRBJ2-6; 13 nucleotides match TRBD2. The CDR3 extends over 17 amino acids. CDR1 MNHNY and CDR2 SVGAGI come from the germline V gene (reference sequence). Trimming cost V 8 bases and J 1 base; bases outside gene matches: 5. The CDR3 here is CASRGLAGTSGANVLTF. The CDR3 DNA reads TGTGCCAGCCGGGGACTAGCGGGGACTTCTGGGGCCAACGTCCTGACTTTC.

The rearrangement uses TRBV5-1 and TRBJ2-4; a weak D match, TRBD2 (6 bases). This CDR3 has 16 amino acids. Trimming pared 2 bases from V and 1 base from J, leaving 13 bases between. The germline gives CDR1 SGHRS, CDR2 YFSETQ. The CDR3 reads CASSLGDSLAKNIQYF. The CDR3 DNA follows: TGCGCCAGCAGCTTAGGGGACTCCTTGGCCAAAAACATTCAGTACTTC.

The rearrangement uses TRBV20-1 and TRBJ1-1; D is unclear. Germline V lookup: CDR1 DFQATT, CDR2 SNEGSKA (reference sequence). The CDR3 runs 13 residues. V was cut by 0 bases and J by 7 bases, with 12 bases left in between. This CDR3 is CSARDEWLLEAFF. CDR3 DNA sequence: TGCAGTGCTAGAGATGAATGGCTGCTTGAAGCTTTCTTT.

The CDR3: CASSLGGDPTYEQYF. The DNA of the CDR3 is TGTGCCAGCAGCCTTGGGGGGGACCCGACCTACGAGCAGTACTTC. The chain recombines TRBV2 with TRBJ2-7, with 7 bases fitting TRBD2. The length of the CDR3 is 15 residues. V was pared by 6 bases and J by 2 bases, with 10 bases of the junction left unmatched. The germline V gene encodes CDR1 SNHLY and CDR2 FYNNEI.